The clone carrying this TCR beta chain was picked up a small number of times. TCRdb's copy holds only in-frame clones and misses some; the assay was immunoSEQ multiplex PCR. The sample lists approximately 110,000 clones; 60% to 85% were seen once. The CDR3 loop spans 14 amino acids. The V gene's germline CDR1 is SGHRS and CDR2 YFSETQ. The J segment lost 6 bases and the V segment lost 4 bases, leaving 4 bases of the junction unmatched. This specimen comes from a study of blood T cell repertoires in COVID-19. In the study overall: T cells, B-cell-depleted T cells, or PBMCs provided the cDNA or gDNA that served as material.

Sequencing was done on a sample of peripheral blood. The origin of this receptor is a human donor with acute or convalescent COVID-19. The donor label of this sample is uncertain. The V gene is TRBV5-1, the J gene TRBJ2-2; 9 bases fit TRBD1. CDR3 sequence reads: CASSGRQGAGELFF. The CDR3 region has the DNA TGCGCCAGCAGCGGACGACAGGGGGCCGGGGAGCTGTTTTTT.